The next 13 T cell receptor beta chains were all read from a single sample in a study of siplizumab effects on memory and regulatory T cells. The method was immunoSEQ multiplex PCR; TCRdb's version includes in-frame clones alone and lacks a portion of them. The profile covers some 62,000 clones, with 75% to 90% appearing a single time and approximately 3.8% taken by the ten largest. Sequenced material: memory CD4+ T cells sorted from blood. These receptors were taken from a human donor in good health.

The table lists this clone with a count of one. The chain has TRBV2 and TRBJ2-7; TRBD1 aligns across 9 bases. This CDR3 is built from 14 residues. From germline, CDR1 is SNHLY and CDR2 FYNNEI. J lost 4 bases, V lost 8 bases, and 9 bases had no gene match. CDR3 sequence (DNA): TGTGCCAGCGGCCCGGGACAGGGCTTATACGAGCAGTACTTC. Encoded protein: CASGPGQGLYEQYF. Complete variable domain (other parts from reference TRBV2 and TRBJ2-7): EPEVTQTPSHQVTQMGQEVILRCVPISNHLYFYWYRQILGQKVEFLVSFYNNEISEKSEIFDDQFSVERPDGSNFTLKIRSTKLEDSAMYFCASGPGQGLYEQYFGPGTRLTVT.

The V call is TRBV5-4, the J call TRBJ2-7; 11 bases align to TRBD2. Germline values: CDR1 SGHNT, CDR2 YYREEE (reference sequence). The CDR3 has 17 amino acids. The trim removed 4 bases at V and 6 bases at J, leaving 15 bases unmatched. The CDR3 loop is CASSPGTSGRLGGEQYF. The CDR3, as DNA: TGTGCCAGCAGCCCGGGGACTAGCGGCCGCCTGGGGGGCGAGCAGTACTTC.

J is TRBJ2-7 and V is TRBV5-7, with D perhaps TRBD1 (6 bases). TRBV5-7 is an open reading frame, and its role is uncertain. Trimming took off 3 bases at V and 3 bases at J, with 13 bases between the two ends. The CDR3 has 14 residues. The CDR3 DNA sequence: TGTGCCAGCAGCTGGGCCCCGGACAGCTACGAGCAGTACTTC. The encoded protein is CASSWAPDSYEQYF.

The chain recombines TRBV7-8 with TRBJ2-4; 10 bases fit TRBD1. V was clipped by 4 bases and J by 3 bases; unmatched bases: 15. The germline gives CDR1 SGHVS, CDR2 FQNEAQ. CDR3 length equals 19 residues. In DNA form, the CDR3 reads TGTGCCAGCAGCTCAATCGGGACAGGGGTCTTCAGACACAAAAACATTCAGTACTTC. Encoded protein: CASSSIGTGVFRHKNIQYF.

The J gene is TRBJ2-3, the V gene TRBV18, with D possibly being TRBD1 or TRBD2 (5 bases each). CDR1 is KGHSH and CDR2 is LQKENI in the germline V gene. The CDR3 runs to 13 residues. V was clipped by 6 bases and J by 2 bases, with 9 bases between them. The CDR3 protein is CASSGTNTDTQYF. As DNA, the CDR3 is TGTGCCAGCTCTGGGACGAACACAGATACGCAGTATTTT.

The CDR3 loop is CASSLGGQGVGKTQYF. The DNA of the CDR3 is TGTGCCAGCAGCTTAGGGGGACAGGGGGTGGGAAAGACCCAGTACTTC. The rearrangement links TRBV7-8 to TRBJ2-5; TRBD1 agrees at 11 bases. Germline trimming cut 1 base from V and 6 bases from J; bases unmatched to any gene: 7. This CDR3 contains 16 residues. CDR1 is SGHVS and CDR2 is FQNEAQ in the germline V gene.

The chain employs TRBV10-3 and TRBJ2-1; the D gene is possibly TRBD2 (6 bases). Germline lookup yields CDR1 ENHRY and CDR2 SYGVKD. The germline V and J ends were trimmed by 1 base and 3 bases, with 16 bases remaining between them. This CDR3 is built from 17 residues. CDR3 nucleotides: TGTGCCATCAGTGAGTGGCTCGGGACGGGGGACTACAATGAGCAGTTCTTC. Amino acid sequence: CAISEWLGTGDYNEQFF.

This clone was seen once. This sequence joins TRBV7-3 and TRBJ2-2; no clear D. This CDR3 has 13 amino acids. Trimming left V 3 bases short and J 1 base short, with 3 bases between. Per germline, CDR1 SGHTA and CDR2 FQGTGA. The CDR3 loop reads CASSLKNTGELFF. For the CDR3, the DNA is TGTGCCAGCAGCTTGAAGAACACCGGGGAGCTGTTTTTT. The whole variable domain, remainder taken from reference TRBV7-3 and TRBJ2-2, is GAGVSQTPSNKVTEKGKYVELRCDPISGHTALYWYRQSLGQGPEFLIYFQGTGAADDSGLPNDRFFAVRPEGSVSTLKIQRTERGDSAVYLCASSLKNTGELFFGEGSRLTVL.

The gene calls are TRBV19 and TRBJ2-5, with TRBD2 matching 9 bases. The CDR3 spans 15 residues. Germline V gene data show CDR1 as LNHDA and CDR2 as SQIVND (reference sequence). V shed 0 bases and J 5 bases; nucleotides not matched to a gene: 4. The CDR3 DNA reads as TGTGCCAGTAGTATAGAGCGGGAGGGTAGTGAGACCCAGTACTTC. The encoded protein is CASSIEREGSETQYF.

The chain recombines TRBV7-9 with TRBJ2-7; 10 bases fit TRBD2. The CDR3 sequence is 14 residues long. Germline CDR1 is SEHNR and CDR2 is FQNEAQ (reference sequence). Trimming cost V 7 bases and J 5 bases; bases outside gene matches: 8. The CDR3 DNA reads TGTGCCAGCAATCTGGGACTAGCGACTCACGAGCAGTACTTC. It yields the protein CASNLGLATHEQYF.

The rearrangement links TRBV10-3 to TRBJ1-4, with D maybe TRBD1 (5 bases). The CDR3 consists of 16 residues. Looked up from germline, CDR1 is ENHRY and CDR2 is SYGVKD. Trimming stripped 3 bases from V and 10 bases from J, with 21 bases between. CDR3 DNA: TGTGCCATCAGTGATTCGGCGGGGGGAGGAACGGGAAAACTGTTTTTT. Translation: CAISDSAGGGTGKLFF.

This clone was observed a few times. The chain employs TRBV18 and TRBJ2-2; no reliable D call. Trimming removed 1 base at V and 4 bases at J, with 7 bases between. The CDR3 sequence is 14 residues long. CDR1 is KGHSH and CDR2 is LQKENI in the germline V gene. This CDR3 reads CASSPRSATGELFF. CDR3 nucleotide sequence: TGTGCCAGCTCACCACGCTCGGCCACCGGGGAGCTGTTTTTT.

CDR3 protein: CASSVEDGTGHSGNTIYF. The DNA of the CDR3 is TGTGCCAGCAGCGTAGAGGACGGGACAGGGCACTCTGGAAACACCATATATTTT. This chain joins TRBV9 and TRBJ1-3; 9 nucleotides align to TRBD1. V was pared by 0 bases and J by 0 bases, with 7 bases of the junction left unmatched. Germline V gives CDR1 SGDLS, CDR2 YYNGEE. This CDR3 has 18 amino acids.